This record looks at one T cell receptor (beta chain) sequence and its context. Its antigen is still unknown. Other DNA sequences of this sample code for an identical CDR3. PCR involved 60 Vbeta and 13 Jbeta primers. Only in-frame clones appear in the TCRdb table, and some are missing; sequencing was by immunoSEQ multiplex PCR. The sample consists of about 200,000 clones, 70% to 80% of them appearing once. The data derive from a study of cytomegalovirus exposure and HLA in healthy donors. Study background: Among 150 million to 200 million T cells, an earlier analysis found 90 million to 130 million unique TCR beta sequences. Inside one of the first data releases sat about 91 million unique TCRs taken from HLA-typed donors.

Study-wide results and limits: Rare TCR sequences dominated, though some public TCRs recurred in many donors. A later analysis reported that several of the most significant clusters appeared to be linked to common viral pathogens, among them Epstein-Barr virus.

Sequencing was done on a sample of PBMCs. This TCR came from a male donor in good health and CMV-seronegative.

The CDR3, as DNA: TGTGCCAGCAGTGAAGCCCGGCGGGGTGCTAGTCGTGAAAAACTGTTTTTT. Its translation is CASSEARRGASREKLFF. This sequence joins TRBV2 and TRBJ1-4; no firm D call. The V gene's germline CDR1 is SNHLY and CDR2 FYNNEI. Trimming cost V 0 bases and J 7 bases, with 18 bases left between them. The CDR3 length is 17 residues.